The 18 T cell receptor beta chains below come from one sample, sequenced in a study of radiation and T cells in renal cell carcinoma. The time point was: baseline pretreatment blood. Treatment reported: 15 Gy SBRT to primary tumor, nephrectomy 4 weeks later. Clones were sequenced by immunoSEQ multiplex PCR, and TCRdb holds only the in-frame ones, with some missing. The profile covers around 46,000 clones, with about 80% appearing a single time and 30% to 35% taken by the ten largest. Sequenced material: blood, taken from a patient whose treatment included radiotherapy and nephrectomy. The receptors stem from a woman between 65 and 79 years old with renal cell carcinoma.

This chain uses TRBV11-2 with TRBJ2-3, with D maybe TRBD2 (5 bases). Trimming left V 0 bases short and J 10 bases short, with 20 bases between. This CDR3 region has 16 residues. Germline V gives CDR1 SGHAT, CDR2 FQNNGV. The CDR3 region has the DNA TGTGCCAGCAGCTTAGAAGTGGGCTCCTTGGGGAGCGCGCAGTATTTT. Translating gives CASSLEVGSLGSAQYF.

The V call is TRBV21-1, the J call TRBJ2-5; the table's D call of TRBD1 was not tested on the DNA. TRBV21-1 is reported as a pseudogene. This CDR3 is built from 22 residues. The CDR3 region is CASSKQRCRTGLKPYAGETQYF. The CDR3 nucleotides are TGTGCCAGCAGCAAGCAGAGGTGCCGGACAGGGTTGAAACCCTACGCCGGGGAGACCCAGTACTTC.

The chain carries TRBV7-2 and TRBJ2-1; the match to TRBD2 covers 13 bases. This CDR3 contains 16 residues. The V gene end was trimmed by 2 bases and the J gene end by 9 bases; junction bases not matched to a gene: 7. Germline V gene data show CDR1 as SGHTA and CDR2 as FQGNSA. Here the CDR3 DNA reads TGTGCCAGCAGCTTAACTAGCGGGGGGGCAACAATTGAGCAGTTCTTC. Its protein product is CASSLTSGGATIEQFF.

This chain uses TRBV5-1 with TRBJ2-1; D remains ambiguous. CDR3 length: 12 amino acids. V lost 1 base and J 8 bases, leaving 7 bases between the germline ends. Germline CDR1 is SGHRS and CDR2 is YFSETQ. The CDR3 region has the DNA TGCGCCAGCAGCTTGTTACAGTATGAGCAGTTCTTC. Translating it yields CASSLLQYEQFF.

The chain recombines TRBV9 with TRBJ2-3; 7 nucleotides match TRBD2. From germline, CDR1 is SGDLS and CDR2 YYNGEE. The CDR3 is 17 residues long. V gave up 0 bases and J gave up 6 bases; unmatched junction bases: 13. The CDR3 region is CASSVVGAGVAFDTQYF. The CDR3 nucleotides are TGTGCCAGCAGCGTAGTTGGGGCGGGGGTAGCTTTTGATACGCAGTATTTT.

V and J are TRBV6-1 and TRBJ2-7; 10 positions match TRBD1. V lost 4 bases, J lost 3 bases, and 9 bases stayed unmatched. The CDR3 has 16 amino acids. Germline CDR1 is MNHNS and CDR2 is SASEGT. CDR3: CASSGQGAEILYEQYF. CDR3 nucleotide sequence: TGTGCCAGCAGTGGACAGGGGGCGGAAATCCTCTACGAGCAGTACTTC.

The count of this clone is one. The chain is built from TRBV27 and TRBJ2-2; 9 positions match TRBD2. The germline CDR1 and CDR2 sequences are MNHEY and SMNVEV (reference sequence). The trim removed 4 bases at V and 5 bases at J, leaving 8 bases unmatched. This CDR3 is built from 16 residues. CDR3 sequence (DNA): TGTGCCAGCAGTTCCCTCGGCGGGGGGGGAACCGGGGAGCTGTTTTTT. Its translation is CASSSLGGGGTGELFF.

The chain joins TRBV19 to TRBJ1-5; D might be TRBD1 (6 bases). The CDR3 has 17 amino acids. The germline V and J ends were trimmed by 5 bases and 1 base, with 18 bases remaining between them. Germline assignment: CDR1 LNHDA and CDR2 SQIVND (reference sequence). The DNA of the CDR3 is TGTGCCAGTAGTCAGCGGGGGGCAAAGGGAAGCAATCAGCCCCAGCATTTT. Translation gives CASSQRGAKGSNQPQHF.

The chain employs TRBV7-2 and TRBJ2-5; 12 bases align to TRBD2. Germline V gene data show CDR1 as SGHTA and CDR2 as FQGNSA. This CDR3 region has 18 residues. The trim removed 5 bases at V and 4 bases at J, leaving 14 bases unmatched. This CDR3 reads CASSLTVTSGRPLETQYF. The CDR3 DNA is TGTGCCAGCAGCCTAACGGTGACTAGCGGGAGACCCCTAGAGACCCAGTACTTC. Using reference TRBV7-2 and TRBJ2-5 for the parts outside the CDR3, the full variable domain is GAGVSQSPSNKVTEKGKDVELRCDPISGHTALYWYRQSLGQGLEFLIYFQGNSAPDKSGLPSDRFSAERTGGSVSTLTIQRTQQEDSAVYLCASSLTVTSGRPLETQYFGPGTRLLVL.

The rearrangement links TRBV27 to TRBJ2-2; possibly TRBD1 or TRBD2 for D (5 bases each). Trimming pared 2 bases from V and 1 base from J, leaving 11 bases between. CDR1 is MNHEY and CDR2 is SMNVEV in the germline V gene (reference sequence). This CDR3 has 16 residues. In nucleotides, the CDR3 is TGTGCCAGCAGTTTAGGGAGACAGCTGAACACCGGGGAGCTGTTTTTT. This codes for CASSLGRQLNTGELFF.

A single count supports this clone. The chain recombines TRBV10-3 with TRBJ2-1; D gene ambiguous. Germline CDR1 ENHRY, CDR2 SYGVKD. The V end lost 0 bases, the J end lost 8 bases, and 8 bases lay between the germline ends. CDR3 size: 13 residues. This CDR3 reads CAISESTFDEQFF. CDR3 DNA sequence: TGTGCCATCAGTGAGTCGACTTTCGATGAGCAGTTCTTC.

CDR3 sequence (DNA): TGCGCCAGCAGCCAAGATCACGGCGGCTCCTACAATGAGCAGTTCTTC. This codes for CASSQDHGGSYNEQFF. The chain has TRBV4-1 and TRBJ2-1; D gene unclear. Trimming took off 0 bases at V and 0 bases at J, with 9 bases between the two ends. The germline gives CDR1 MGHRA, CDR2 YSYEKL. This CDR3 region has 16 residues.

V and J are TRBV2 and TRBJ2-2, with 7 bases matching TRBD2. The V and J ends lost 4 bases and 7 bases, in that order; junction bases with no gene match: 0. This CDR3 contains 12 residues. From germline, CDR1 is SNHLY and CDR2 FYNNEI. In nucleotides, the CDR3 is TGTGCCAGCAGTGCGGGGGGCGGGGAGCTGTTTTTT. It is translated as CASSAGGGELFF.

DNA for the CDR3: TGTGCCAGCAGCATAGGACAGAATAGCAATCAGCCCCAGCATTTT. This codes for CASSIGQNSNQPQHF. The J gene is TRBJ1-5, the V gene TRBV2, with a weak D call TRBD1 (6 bases). CDR3 length: 15 residues. Between the trimmed V and J ends, which lost 6 bases and 0 bases, there was a span of 12 bases. CDR1 is SNHLY and CDR2 is FYNNEI in the germline V gene.

The V call is TRBV5-4, the J call TRBJ1-2, with D possibly TRBD1 on 5 matching bases. The CDR3 totals 14 residues. Looked up from germline, CDR1 is SGHNT and CDR2 is YYREEE (reference sequence). Trimming stripped 1 base from V and 9 bases from J, with 16 bases between. In nucleotides, the CDR3 is TGTGCCAGCAGCTTGATGGGGGGAGCTACAAGCTACACCTTC. It specifies CASSLMGGATSYTF.

This chain joins TRBV18 and TRBJ2-7, with a tentative D call TRBD1 (6 bases). The CDR3 is 14 residues long. Germline CDR1 is KGHSH and CDR2 is LQKENI. V was cut by 4 bases and J by 5 bases, with 15 bases left in between. CDR3 region: CASSRYRDSDEQYF. CDR3 coding DNA: TGTGCCAGCTCACGATACAGGGATTCCGACGAGCAGTACTTC.

The chain links TRBV7-7 to TRBJ2-5, with D hard to call. Germline V lookup: CDR1 SSHAT, CDR2 FNYEAQ (reference sequence). CDR3 length: 14 residues. V lost 5 bases, J lost 3 bases, and 13 bases lay in between. The CDR3 nucleotides read TGTGCCAGCAGCGCCACGTTGTCGGAAGAGACCCAGTACTTC. Amino acids: CASSATLSEETQYF.

The gene calls are TRBV7-8 and TRBJ2-3; the match to TRBD1 covers 10 bases. The germline V gene has CDR1 SGHVS and CDR2 FQNEAQ. V trimming: 0 bases; J trimming: 6 bases; junction bases outside the gene matches: 12. The CDR3 spans 18 residues. Written as DNA, the CDR3 is TGTGCCAGCAGCTTAGCGAGTGGCGGGACAGGGGTCGCCGATACGCAGTATTTT. This codes for CASSLASGGTGVADTQYF. The full variable domain, completed using reference TRBV7-8 and TRBJ2-3, is GAGVSQSPRYKVAKRGQDVALRCDPISGHVSLFWYQQALGQGPEFLTYFQNEAQLDKSGLPSDRFFAERPEGSVSTLKIQRTQQEDSAVYLCASSLASGGTGVADTQYFGPGTRLTVL.